The present entry profiles one TCR beta chain with its context. The cohort comprised adults aged about 18 to 90 years residing in 20 to 25 US areas. Two negative PCRs, clearance, or symptom resolution characterized the recovered Cohort 3 donors. Trimming took off 6 bases at V and 0 bases at J, with 12 bases between the two ends. Germline V lookup: CDR1 SGHVS, CDR2 FNYEAQ. This CDR3 is built from 15 residues. As handled by the study authors: By means of reference gene primer amplification, nucleated cell counts were estimated. TCRdb keeps only in-frame clones here, not all; method: immunoSEQ multiplex PCR. The DNA was the basis for D and trimming; V, J and clone size are from that table. Among some 370,000 clones listed, under 85% were seen once. These data come from a study of blood T cell repertoires in COVID-19. Study background: Specimens from acute and convalescent COVID-19 originated in the United States, Italy and Spain.

The material sequenced was PBMCs or T cells enriched from blood (not recorded which). The receptor was isolated from a woman aged 50 to 60 who had recovered from COVID-19. The V gene is TRBV7-6, the J gene TRBJ1-3, with unresolved D. Written as DNA, the CDR3 is TGTGCCAGCAGTTCCACGTCGGGCTCTGGAAACACCATATATTTT. Residues: CASSSTSGSGNTIYF.